This T cell receptor (beta chain) was retrieved from a study of control samples from healthy donors and cancer patients. Sequenced by immunoSEQ multiplex PCR; TCRdb stores in-frame clones only, minus some. The sample holds fewer than 200,000 clones, 90% to 95% seen once. The CDR3 runs 20 residues. Trimming left V 9 bases short and J 5 bases short, with 35 bases between. Germline CDR1 and CDR2: LNHDA and SQIVND (reference sequence). The sequenced sample consisted of blood. The clonotype comes from a woman in her sixties or seventies in good health. The chain recombines TRBV19 with TRBJ1-3; D possibly corresponds to TRBD1 (6 bases). The CDR3, as DNA: TGTGCCAGCCTCTCCAAAGCCCACCTGGGGCCGGGGGCGATTCGAAACACCATATATTTT. Protein: CASLSKAHLGPGAIRNTIYF.